The 18 T cell receptor beta chains listed next were all sequenced from one sample in a study of blood T cell repertoires in COVID-19 (dated by TCRdb to 2018 to 2020). The library was obtained by the immunoSEQ multiplex PCR assay. Not all clones reach the TCRdb copy of this immuneACCESS table, which keeps in-frame sequences only. Checked studies attribute under half of the gap to unresolved V genes and leave the rest unexplained. In this sample the table shows some 200,000 clones, 75% to 85% of which occur a single time. 2% to 3% of the sample belongs to the ten largest clones. Sequencing was carried out using peripheral blood. The origin of the receptors is a woman aged 70-85 years with COVID-19, enrolled during active disease.

V and J are TRBV18 and TRBJ2-7; 14 positions agree with TRBD2. This CDR3 spans 21 amino acids. The junction had 23 bases not matched to a gene; V was cut back by 6 bases and J by 4 bases. Germline-derived CDR1 and CDR2 are KGHSH and LQKENI. The CDR3 is CASSLRGSGTSGGRFHYEQYF. The CDR3 DNA reads TGTGCCAGCTCCCTCCGTGGCTCCGGGACTAGCGGGGGAAGATTCCATTACGAGCAGTACTTC.

The chain combines TRBV6-5 with TRBJ1-6; TRBD1 is a possible D gene (6 bases). With 10 bases removed from V and 11 bases from J, the gap between germline ends came to 24 bases. The CDR3 is made up of 15 amino acids. Germline assignment: CDR1 MNHEY and CDR2 SVGAGI. The CDR3: CATMFGQGPKPPLHF. In DNA, the CDR3 is TGTGCCACCATGTTCGGGCAGGGGCCTAAACCACCCCTCCACTTT.

This chain links TRBV14 with TRBJ2-7; perhaps TRBD1 as D (5 bases). V was pared by 2 bases and J by 2 bases, with 10 bases between. This CDR3 is built from 14 residues. Germline V lookup: CDR1 SGHDN, CDR2 FVKESK. The CDR3 loop is CASSQHRRAYEQYF. CDR3 nucleotide sequence: TGTGCCAGCAGCCAACACAGGAGAGCCTACGAGCAGTACTTC.

V gene TRBV11-2 combines with J gene TRBJ1-1; no clear D. There are 14 residues in the CDR3. V lost 4 bases to trimming and J lost 0 bases, with 9 bases between them. Per germline, CDR1 SGHAT and CDR2 FQNNGV. The CDR3 loop reads CASSYGLLNTEAFF. As DNA, the CDR3 is TGTGCCAGCAGCTACGGACTGCTGAACACTGAAGCTTTCTTT.

V gene TRBV3-1 (or the pseudogene TRBV3-2) combines with J gene TRBJ1-3, with D hard to call. Trimming shortened V by 2 bases and J by 0 bases, and 17 bases separated the two germline ends. CDR1 LGHDT and CDR2 YNNKEL come from the germline V gene (reference sequence). This CDR3 region has 18 residues. CDR3 residues: CASSQPSERRSSGNTIYF. The CDR3, as DNA: TGTGCCAGCAGCCAACCTTCAGAGCGACGTAGCTCTGGAAACACCATATATTTT.

V and J are TRBV28 and TRBJ2-1, with a possible D match to TRBD2 (6 bases). Germline lookup yields CDR1 MDHEN and CDR2 SYDVKM. V was clipped by 5 bases and J by 5 bases, with 13 bases between them. This CDR3 has 14 residues. The CDR3 DNA follows: TGTGCCAGCAGTCCTATCGGGAGAGACAATGAGCAGTTCTTC. This sequence encodes CASSPIGRDNEQFF. Variable domain in full (rest from reference TRBV28 and TRBJ2-1): DVKVTQSSRYLVKRTGEKVFLECVQDMDHENMFWYRQDPGLGLRLIYFSYDVKMKEKGDIPEGYSVSREKKERFSLILESASTNQTSMYLCASSPIGRDNEQFFGPGTRLTVL.

The rearrangement links TRBV19 to TRBJ2-1; TRBD1 is a possible D gene (6 bases). Germline V gene sequence: CDR1 LNHDA, CDR2 SQIVND (reference sequence). V lost 3 bases and J lost 7, with 16 bases in between. The length of the CDR3 is 15 residues. CDR3 sequence (DNA): TGTGCCAGTAGTATGTCTGCAGGGGTCCAGAATGAGCAGTTCTTC. It translates to CASSMSAGVQNEQFF.

The chain joins TRBV6-2 or TRBV6-3 to TRBJ2-1; possibly TRBD1 for D (6 bases). V lost 6 bases and J 10 bases, leaving 10 bases between the germline ends. The CDR3 is 11 residues long. Germline V CDR1 and CDR2: MNHEY, SVGEGT. The CDR3, as DNA: TGTGCCAGCAGCCGGGGACAAGAGCAGTTCTTC. As protein: CASSRGQEQFF.

The chain combines TRBV20-1 with TRBJ1-3, with D possibly TRBD1 on 6 matching bases. The germline gives CDR1 DFQATT, CDR2 SNEGSKA (reference sequence). There are 15 residues in the CDR3. The V gene lost 3 bases and the J gene lost 0 bases, with 12 bases spanning the gap. CDR3 in amino acids: CSASPGQSSGNTIYF. The DNA for the CDR3 is TGCAGTGCTAGTCCCGGACAGAGCTCTGGAAACACCATATATTTT.

The J gene is TRBJ2-7, the V gene TRBV7-9, with TRBD2 identical over 7 bases. Per the germline V gene, CDR1 is SEHNR and CDR2 is FQNEAQ (reference sequence). Trimming cost V 0 bases and J 2 bases; bases outside gene matches: 4. The CDR3 is made up of 15 amino acids. CDR3 sequence reads: CASSLASGPTYEQYF. CDR3 DNA sequence: TGTGCCAGCAGCTTAGCTAGCGGGCCTACCTACGAGCAGTACTTC.

The rearrangement joins TRBV11-3 to TRBJ1-4, with D maybe TRBD1 (5 bases). The CDR3 sequence is 18 residues long. Germline V lookup: CDR1 SGHNT, CDR2 YENEEA. Deletions cut 3 bases from V and 10 bases from J, with 27 bases between. The CDR3 DNA reads as TGTGCCAGCAGCTTTGGGGGGGTTTATTGTTCGGGGTATGGAAAACTGTTTTTT. Translating it yields CASSFGGVYCSGYGKLFF.

V gene TRBV30 combines with J gene TRBJ2-1; 8 nucleotides line up with TRBD2. This CDR3 region has 15 residues. CDR1 and CDR2 from the germline V gene are GTSNPN and SVGIG (reference sequence). Trimming at V came to 2 bases and at J to 5 bases, leaving 8 bases not matched to a gene. The CDR3 loop reads CAWSPGTRINNEQFF. In DNA, the CDR3 is TGTGCCTGGAGTCCCGGGACTAGGATTAACAATGAGCAGTTCTTC.

The chain recombines TRBV6-5 with TRBJ1-2; 7 nucleotides align to TRBD1. This CDR3 contains 14 residues. Germline values: CDR1 MNHEY, CDR2 SVGAGI. With 4 bases clipped from V and 2 bases from J, the junction kept 4 bases outside the gene matches. For the CDR3, the DNA is TGTGCCAGCAGTTCCCAGACAGGGAACTATGGCTACACCTTC. Protein sequence: CASSSQTGNYGYTF.

J is TRBJ1-2 and V is TRBV2, with D tentatively TRBD1 (5 bases). V was trimmed by 6 bases and J by 4 bases, leaving 15 bases between them. The CDR3 covers 14 residues. Germline CDR1 is SNHLY and CDR2 is FYNNEI. The CDR3 sequence is CASSPEAGSYGYTF. CDR3 nucleotides: TGTGCCAGCAGCCCCGAGGCAGGGTCCTATGGCTACACCTTC.

This clone was found a few times. The chain has TRBV6-2 or TRBV6-3 and TRBJ1-1; TRBD1 might be the D (5 bases). CDR1 MNHEY and CDR2 SVGEGT come from the germline V gene. This CDR3 contains 15 residues. V lost 2 bases and J lost 5, with 15 bases in between. CDR3 nucleotide sequence: TGTGCCAGCAGTTACCTCAGGGTAGGAGAAACTGAAGCTTTCTTT. Residues: CASSYLRVGETEAFF.

This clone has just one count. This chain connects TRBV6-5 to TRBJ2-2, with D possibly matching TRBD2 (5 bases). CDR1 MNHEY and CDR2 SVGAGI come from the germline V gene. This CDR3 comprises 15 residues. V dropped 6 bases and J dropped 4 bases, with 15 bases sitting between them. CDR3 DNA: TGTGCCAGCAGGACGGGGTTGGTAAGCACCGGGGAGCTGTTTTTT. It is translated as CASRTGLVSTGELFF.

This chain connects TRBV3-1 (or the pseudogene TRBV3-2) to TRBJ1-2; D may be TRBD1 (5 bases). This CDR3 is 15 amino acids long. The V and J ends lost 4 bases and 2 bases respectively, with 14 bases between them. Germline V gene lookup returns CDR1 LGHDT and CDR2 YNNKEL (reference sequence). CDR3 sequence: CASSPGVRGNYGYTF. The CDR3 region has the DNA TGTGCCAGCAGCCCGGGGGTCCGTGGGAACTATGGCTACACCTTC.

This clone was picked up one time. The gene calls are TRBV4-2 and TRBJ1-5; 9 bases agree with TRBD1. With 6 bases clipped from V and 0 bases from J, the junction kept 3 bases outside the gene matches. The germline V gene has CDR1 LGHNA and CDR2 YNFKEQ. The CDR3 is made up of 15 amino acids. In DNA form, the CDR3 reads TGTGCCAGCAGGACAGGGGGTAATAGCAATCAGCCCCAGCATTTT. Protein: CASRTGGNSNQPQHF.